Presented here are 18 T cell receptor beta chains from one specimen sequenced in a study of T cells in Graves' hyperthyroidism and ophthalmopathy. RNA transcripts provided the source from which TCR beta CDR3 regions were amplified. The primer set for the first-round RT-PCR of the TCR CDR3 was HTBI. One entry per CDR3 protein results from TCRdb running MiXCR on the multiplex PCR reads. Of some 800,000 distinct CDR3 sequences in the sample, 35% to 45% are singletons; the top ten hold 8.9%. What was sequenced was blood. These receptors came from a man in his late teens or twenties with Graves' hyperthyroidism.

This rearrangement joins TRBV24-1 to TRBJ2-5; 12 bases are shared with TRBD2. The end of the DNA is better explained by TRBJ2-1, so the J call may be wrong. Germline V CDR1 and CDR2: KGHDR, SFDVKD. The CDR3 length is 15 residues. CDR3 DNA sequence: TGTGCCACCAGTGACGGGACTAGCGGGTACAATGAGCAGTTCTTC. Protein: CATSDGTSGYNEQFF.

The J gene is TRBJ2-7, the V gene TRBV9; maybe TRBD2 (5 bases). This CDR3 is built from 14 residues. The germline V gene has CDR1 SGDLS and CDR2 YYNGEE. V was clipped by 7 bases and J by 5 bases, with 19 bases between them. As DNA, the CDR3 is TGTGCCAGCTCCCGGTACGGGGAAGTTAACGAGCAGTACTTC. Translation: CASSRYGEVNEQYF.

This chain joins TRBV5-5 and TRBJ1-6, with a possible D match to TRBD1 (6 bases). This CDR3 spans 14 amino acids. Trimming stripped 0 bases from V and 9 bases from J, with 10 bases between. The V gene's germline CDR1 is SGHKS and CDR2 YYEKEE (reference sequence). The CDR3 sequence: CASSLDTGLSPLHF. DNA of the CDR3: TGTGCCAGCAGCTTGGATACAGGGCTTTCACCCCTCCACTTT.

Concerning this clonotype itself: One base away lies a much larger clone, so this may be a sequencing read error. Lacking the conserved final phenylalanine or tryptophan, this CDR3 likely reflects a read error. The chain has TRBV2 and TRBJ1-2; D remains unclear. Trimming removed 4 bases at V and 6 bases at J, with 15 bases between. The CDR3 runs 14 residues. CDR1 and CDR2 (germline): SNHLY, FYNNEI. DNA of the CDR3: TGTGCCAGCAGTGGGGGTCCGACGCATAATGGCTACACCCTC. It specifies CASSGGPTHNGYTL.

Of note for this clonotype: Germline is not matched at one junction end, which may reflect a read error. J is TRBJ2-7 and V is TRBV7-3; D perhaps matches TRBD2 (5 bases). Germline V gene lookup returns CDR1 SGHTA and CDR2 FQGTGA. The CDR3 length is 13 residues. CDR3 nucleotide sequence: TGTGCCAGCAGCTTAACGGAGGCTGGGGAGCCGTACTTC. Amino acids: CASSLTEAGEPYF.

This clonotype was observed at least ten times. V usage is TRBV7-2 and J usage is TRBJ1-1; D remains unclear. Germline CDR1 SGHTA, CDR2 FQGNSA. V was shortened by 4 bases and J by 6 bases, with 12 bases between the two germline ends. The CDR3 sequence is 13 residues long. Here the CDR3 DNA reads TGTGCCAGCAGCTCGTATGGGAATCCTGAAGCTTTCTTT. Translation gives CASSSYGNPEAFF.

Regarding this clonotype: One end of the junction varies from germline; a read error may be responsible. The chain links TRBV7-2 to TRBJ2-7; 7 bases map to TRBD1. The germline V gene has CDR1 SGHTA and CDR2 FQGNSA. The CDR3 is made up of 16 amino acids. CDR3 protein: CASSFKSKDRAYGQYF. In DNA form, the CDR3 reads TGTGCCAGCAGCTTTAAGTCTAAAGACAGGGCCTACGGGCAGTACTTC. The full variable domain, in which reference TRBV7-2 and TRBJ2-7 provide the parts outside the CDR3, is GAGVSQSPSNKVTEKGKDVELRCDPISGHTALYWYRQSLGQGLEFLIYFQGNSAPDKSGLPSDRFSAERTGGSVSTLTIQRTQQEDSAVYLCASSFKSKDRAYGQYFGPGTRLTVT.

As regards this clonotype: A much larger clone differs from this one at a single base, so this may be a read error. In nucleotides, the CDR3 is TGTGCCACCAGTGATTCGGGGACAGAGAATGAAAAACTGTTTTTT. It translates to CATSDSGTENEKLFF. The chain has TRBV24-1 and TRBJ1-4; TRBD1 agrees at 7 bases. CDR3 length equals 15 residues. Germline V gene sequence: CDR1 KGHDR, CDR2 SFDVKD. V was clipped by 2 bases and J by 5 bases; unmatched bases: 4.

J is TRBJ1-2 and V is TRBV3-1; D uncertain. The V and J ends lost 1 base and 4 bases respectively, with 10 bases between them. The CDR3 length is 14 residues. Looked up from germline, CDR1 is LGHDT and CDR2 is YNNKEL (reference sequence). This CDR3 is CASSQGEARYGYTF. DNA for the CDR3: TGTGCCAGCAGCCAAGGGGAAGCCCGCTATGGCTACACCTTC.

The chain joins TRBV7-6 to TRBJ2-2; TRBD1 might be the D (6 bases). V gave up 4 bases and J gave up 6 bases, with 9 bases separating them. Germline V lookup: CDR1 SGHVS, CDR2 FNYEAQ. The CDR3 runs to 13 residues. DNA of the CDR3: TGTGCCAGCAGCTATACAGGGTCCGGGGAGCTGTTTTTT. Translating it yields CASSYTGSGELFF.

The chain links TRBV9 to TRBJ1-3; D is uncertain. V dropped 3 bases and J dropped 2 bases, with 9 bases sitting between them. The CDR3 loop spans 14 amino acids. The germline CDR1 and CDR2 sequences are SGDLS and YYNGEE. The CDR3 reads CASSGETTGNTIYF. The CDR3 coding sequence is TGTGCCAGCAGCGGGGAAACAACTGGAAACACCATATATTTT.

The rearrangement uses TRBV29-1 and TRBJ2-7, with 9 bases identical to TRBD1. Trimming took 8 bases from V and 1 from J; bases not matched to a gene: 6. The CDR3 is made up of 13 amino acids. Germline V lookup: CDR1 SQVTM, CDR2 ANQGSEA. CDR3 loop: CSLGQGASYEQYF. The CDR3 nucleotides read TGCAGCTTGGGACAGGGTGCTTCCTACGAGCAGTACTTC.

At least ten counts were recorded for this clonotype. The chain combines TRBV29-1 with TRBJ2-2; D possibly uses TRBD1 or TRBD2 (5 bases each). The V end lost 0 bases, the J end lost 5 bases, and 16 bases lay between the germline ends. CDR3 length: 16 amino acids. Germline V gene data show CDR1 as SQVTM and CDR2 as ANQGSEA. For the CDR3, the DNA is TGCAGCGTTGAAGATCGGCAGGGAGATGGTACCGGGGAGCTGTTTTTT. This codes for CSVEDRQGDGTGELFF.

This clonotype was observed many times. The chain employs TRBV20-1 and TRBJ1-5, with unresolved D. Germline V lookup: CDR1 DFQATT, CDR2 SNEGSKA (reference sequence). CDR3 length: 14 residues. Deletions cut 6 bases from V and 0 bases from J, with 12 bases between. The CDR3 bases are TGCAGTGCCTTACAAACGACTAGCAATCAGCCCCAGCATTTT. The encoded protein is CSALQTTSNQPQHF.

The table lists this clonotype with a few counts. The chain uses TRBV4-1 and TRBJ1-2; TRBD1 might be the D (6 bases). This CDR3 comprises 15 residues. Trimming took off 4 bases at V and 5 bases at J, with 17 bases between the two ends. Germline lookup yields CDR1 MGHRA and CDR2 YSYEKL. The CDR3 nucleotides read TGCGCCAGCAGCCTACAGGGTGGGTGGGAATATGGCTACACCTTC. Translation gives CASSLQGGWEYGYTF.

The chain combines TRBV14 with TRBJ1-6; 8 bases map to TRBD1. The V gene's germline CDR1 is SGHDN and CDR2 FVKESK. J gave up 5 bases and V 4 bases, and 7 bases lay outside the gene matches. This CDR3 spans 16 amino acids. The CDR3 DNA reads as TGTGCCAGCAGCCCTACAGGGGGATCCGATAATTCACCCCTCCACTTT. Amino acids: CASSPTGGSDNSPLHF.

The chain links TRBV7-2 to TRBJ2-3; 13 bases align to TRBD2. The ends lost 5 bases at V and 1 base at J; junction bases unmatched: 9. Germline lookup yields CDR1 SGHTA and CDR2 FQGNSA. This CDR3 comprises 18 residues. The CDR3 DNA reads as TGTGCCAGCAGCGTAACTAGCGGGGGGGCCTCGGGCACAGATACGCAGTATTTT. Protein sequence: CASSVTSGGASGTDTQYF. The variable domain in full, with the rest retrieved from reference TRBV7-2 and TRBJ2-3, is GAGVSQSPSNKVTEKGKDVELRCDPISGHTALYWYRQSLGQGLEFLIYFQGNSAPDKSGLPSDRFSAERTGGSVSTLTIQRTQQEDSAVYLCASSVTSGGASGTDTQYFGPGTRLTVL.

In this sample, this clonotype turned up a few times. The chain has TRBV7-8 and TRBJ1-3; D is unresolved. Trimming took 1 base from V and 3 from J, leaving 13 bases between them. This CDR3 has 16 amino acids. Germline CDR1 and CDR2: SGHVS and FQNEAQ. The CDR3 DNA follows: TGTGCCAGCAGCTTAGGTAGCGGGTTTTTTGGAAACACCATATATTTT. Translating gives CASSLGSGFFGNTIYF.